The 29 T cell receptor beta chains reported below all come from one sample, sequenced in a study of blood T cell repertoires in COVID-19. TCRdb's copy holds only in-frame clones and misses some; the assay was immunoSEQ multiplex PCR. The sample holds 87,000 or so clones, over 75% seen once. The specimen sequenced was peripheral blood. These receptors all come from a human donor with acute or convalescent COVID-19. The donor label of this sample is uncertain.

As DNA, the CDR3 is TGCGCCAGCAGCTCTCGACCTAACTGGCTGAGGCTTGAAAAACTGTTTTTT. Its translation is CASSSRPNWLRLEKLFF. This chain uses TRBV4-3 with TRBJ1-4, with D uncertain. V lost 5 bases to trimming and J lost 7 bases, with 23 bases between them. CDR1 LGHNA and CDR2 YSLEER come from the germline V gene. CDR3 length equals 17 residues.

This chain uses TRBV5-1 with TRBJ1-3, with D unresolved. The CDR3 runs to 13 residues. Germline V gene lookup returns CDR1 SGHRS and CDR2 YFSETQ. Trimming removed 5 bases from V and 0 bases from J, with 6 bases in between. As DNA, the CDR3 is TGCGCCAGCAGACGGTTCTCTGGAAACACCATATATTTT. It is translated as CASRRFSGNTIYF.

The genes are TRBV19 and TRBJ2-5; 15 bases align to TRBD2. This CDR3 is 18 amino acids long. Per the germline V gene, CDR1 is LNHDA and CDR2 is SQIVND (reference sequence). V shed 5 bases, J shed 5 bases, and the junction held 12 bases outside the gene matches. CDR3 residues: CASSARTSGGARRETQYF. DNA for the CDR3: TGTGCCAGTAGTGCCCGGACTAGCGGGGGGGCTAGAAGGGAGACCCAGTACTTC. Together with reference TRBV19 and TRBJ2-5, the CDR3 gives the full variable domain: DGGITQSPKYLFRKEGQNVTLSCEQNLNHDAMYWYRQDPGQGLRLIYYSQIVNDFQKGDIAEGYSVSREKKESFPLTVTSAQKNPTAFYLCASSARTSGGARRETQYFGPGTRLLVL.

V usage is TRBV7-9 and J usage is TRBJ2-1; 9 bases fit TRBD1. The CDR3 runs to 15 residues. Trimming took 5 bases from V and 4 from J; bases not matched to a gene: 6. CDR1 is SEHNR, CDR2 FQNEAQ, per germline (reference sequence). The CDR3 protein is CASSQQGAGYNEQFF. The CDR3 coding sequence is TGTGCCAGCAGCCAACAGGGGGCAGGGTACAATGAGCAGTTCTTC.

The chain carries TRBV10-1 and TRBJ1-4; 10 bases map to TRBD1. CDR1 is WNHNN, CDR2 SYGVQD, per germline (reference sequence). Trimming at V came to 6 bases and at J to 6 bases, leaving 4 bases not matched to a gene. CDR3 length: 14 residues. The CDR3 sequence: CASSPGTGDEKLFF. CDR3 in DNA: TGCGCCAGCAGCCCCGGGACAGGGGATGAAAAACTGTTTTTT.

This chain connects TRBV5-1 to TRBJ1-2; no clear D. Germline V gene lookup returns CDR1 SGHRS and CDR2 YFSETQ. This CDR3 is 12 amino acids long. V lost 4 bases and J lost 12, with 16 bases in between. This CDR3 reads CASSHQVEWHTF. As DNA, the CDR3 is TGCGCCAGCAGCCACCAGGTCGAGTGGCACACCTTC.

In this sample, this clone turned up once. This chain connects TRBV28 to TRBJ2-5; 12 bases align to TRBD2. The CDR3 is 15 amino acids. CDR1 and CDR2 (germline): MDHEN, SYDVKM. Trimming at V came to 3 bases and at J to 2 bases, leaving 1 base not matched to a gene. The CDR3 protein is CASSFGLAGQETQYF. For the CDR3, the DNA is TGTGCCAGCAGTTTTGGACTAGCGGGGCAAGAGACCCAGTACTTC.

In DNA, the CDR3 is TGCGCCAGCAGCCTTCGCCAGGGGGCGCTTTACGAGCAGTACTTC. Translation: CASSLRQGALYEQYF. V and J are TRBV5-1 and TRBJ2-7; 8 bases map to TRBD1. This CDR3 contains 15 residues. Germline CDR1 reads SGHRS; CDR2 reads YFSETQ. J lost 4 bases, V lost 4 bases, and 10 bases had no gene match.

The sample holds one count of this clone. The V and J genes are TRBV5-5 and TRBJ2-3, with TRBD2 matching over 9 bases. CDR1 and CDR2 (germline): SGHKS, YYEKEE (reference sequence). The V gene end was trimmed by 0 bases and the J gene end by 4 bases; junction bases not matched to a gene: 0. The CDR3 has 14 amino acids. The CDR3 DNA is TGTGCCAGCAGCTTGGGGACTAGCGCAGATACGCAGTATTTT. Translation gives CASSLGTSADTQYF.

The chain combines TRBV4-1 with TRBJ1-1, with D unclear. Germline CDR1 MGHRA, CDR2 YSYEKL. V was shortened by 1 base and J by 0 bases, with 9 bases between the two germline ends. The CDR3 is 15 amino acids. The CDR3 DNA follows: TGCGCCAGCAGCCAAGGAGGCTCATTGAACACTGAAGCTTTCTTT. Encoded protein: CASSQGGSLNTEAFF.

This sequence joins TRBV28 and TRBJ1-1, with unresolved D. Trimming cost V 11 bases and J 2 bases, with 9 bases left between them. This CDR3 spans 11 amino acids. Per the germline V gene, CDR1 is MDHEN and CDR2 is SYDVKM. The CDR3 nucleotides are TGTGCCGTTCACGGTAACACTGAAGCTTTCTTT. Residues: CAVHGNTEAFF. The complete variable domain, with remaining parts taken from reference TRBV28 and TRBJ1-1, reads DVKVTQSSRYLVKRTGEKVFLECVQDMDHENMFWYRQDPGLGLRLIYFSYDVKMKEKGDIPEGYSVSREKKERFSLILESASTNQTSMYLCAVHGNTEAFFGQGTRLTVV.

V is TRBV28 and J is TRBJ2-7, with a possible D match to TRBD2 (5 bases). The CDR3 length is 14 residues. The germline gives CDR1 MDHEN, CDR2 SYDVKM. V lost 5 bases, J lost 3 bases, and 14 bases lay in between. DNA of the CDR3: TGTGCCAGCAGTCCACATACTCGGGGCTACGAGCAGTACTTC. Translated: CASSPHTRGYEQYF.

The chain carries TRBV7-4 and TRBJ2-4; 7 bases agree with TRBD1. CDR3 size: 20 residues. V lost 4 bases to trimming and J lost 0 bases; unmatched junction nucleotides: 18. Germline assignment: CDR1 SGHVT and CDR2 SQSDAQ. The CDR3 nucleotides read TGTGCCAGCAGCTCTCCCCTCAGGGACAGATGCCGCTTAGCCAAAAACATTCAGTACTTC. It codes for CASSSPLRDRCRLAKNIQYF.

This clone was recorded a few times. In nucleotides, the CDR3 is TGCGCCAGCAGCCCCCGTCAGGGTCCCTACGAGCAGTACTTC. Translation: CASSPRQGPYEQYF. The gene calls are TRBV5-1 and TRBJ2-7; D might be TRBD1 (5 bases). The V end was cut by 4 bases, the J end by 2 bases, with 13 bases between. The germline V gene has CDR1 SGHRS and CDR2 YFSETQ. The CDR3 consists of 14 residues.

This rearrangement joins TRBV2 to TRBJ1-1; no firm D call. V lost 3 bases to trimming and J lost 6 bases, with 5 bases between them. This CDR3 has 11 amino acids. In germline, CDR1 is SNHLY, CDR2 FYNNEI. CDR3 sequence (DNA): TGTGCCAGCAGTGAGCGATCTGAAGCTTTCTTT. Its translation: CASSERSEAFF.

The V call is TRBV6-5, the J call TRBJ1-2, with TRBD1 matching over 7 bases. V dropped 4 bases and J dropped 2; count of bases not matched to a gene: 7. The CDR3 has 15 amino acids. Per germline, CDR1 MNHEY and CDR2 SVGAGI. The CDR3 nucleotides read TGTGCCAGCAGTTCACCGGGACAGACCAACTATGGCTACACCTTC. It specifies CASSSPGQTNYGYTF.

The chain joins TRBV7-9 to TRBJ1-4, with D maybe TRBD1 (6 bases). Trimming removed 5 bases at V and 5 bases at J, with 12 bases between. This CDR3 spans 14 amino acids. CDR1 is SEHNR, CDR2 FQNEAQ, per germline (reference sequence). DNA of the CDR3: TGTGCCAGCAGCCTCAGGACAGAAAATGAAAAACTGTTTTTT. It is translated as CASSLRTENEKLFF.

J is TRBJ2-3 and V is TRBV18, with 8 bases matching TRBD1. The CDR3 totals 17 residues. The junction had 15 bases not matched to a gene; V was cut back by 6 bases and J by 4 bases. Germline V gene sequence: CDR1 KGHSH, CDR2 LQKENI. CDR3 nucleotide sequence: TGTGCCAGCTCGCCCAACCAAGGACAGGGAGTGGCAGATACGCAGTATTTT. This encodes CASSPNQGQGVADTQYF.

The chain combines TRBV7-9 with TRBJ1-1; TRBD1 might be the D (6 bases). The CDR3 spans 14 residues. V lost 3 bases, J lost 4 bases, and 12 bases lay in between. CDR1 is SEHNR, CDR2 FQNEAQ, per germline (reference sequence). The CDR3, as DNA: TGTGCCAGCAGCTTCCAACAGGGTGTCACTGAAGCTTTCTTT. Amino acids: CASSFQQGVTEAFF.

This clone was seen a few times. The chain uses TRBV5-6 and TRBJ2-7; TRBD1 matches at 8 bases. The V and J ends lost 6 bases and 1 base, in that order; junction bases with no gene match: 12. CDR1 is SGHDT, CDR2 YYEEEE, per germline. The CDR3 extends over 16 amino acids. The CDR3 region has the DNA TGTGCCAGCAACCCTACTTGGACAGGGATTTCCTACGAGCAGTACTTC. Translating it yields CASNPTWTGISYEQYF.

V usage is TRBV4-1 and J usage is TRBJ2-3; D is unclear. Trimming cost V 3 bases and J 1 base, with 2 bases left between them. Germline CDR1 reads MGHRA; CDR2 reads YSYEKL. The CDR3 totals 12 residues. The CDR3 is CASSHGTDTQYF. DNA for the CDR3: TGCGCCAGCAGCCACGGCACAGATACGCAGTATTTT.

The J gene is TRBJ1-5, the V gene TRBV4-1; possibly TRBD1 for D (6 bases). Trimming stripped 1 base from V and 7 bases from J, with 14 bases between. The length of the CDR3 is 15 residues. Looked up from germline, CDR1 is MGHRA and CDR2 is YSYEKL. The CDR3 coding sequence is TGCGCCAGCAGCCAAGCAGGGGAGGGGCTACAGCCCCAGCATTTT. The encoded protein is CASSQAGEGLQPQHF.

The chain couples TRBV2 to TRBJ2-5, with a possible D match to TRBD2 (5 bases). The length of the CDR3 is 13 residues. Trimming removed 8 bases at V and 5 bases at J, with 15 bases between. Germline CDR1 SNHLY, CDR2 FYNNEI. The CDR3, as DNA: TGTGCCAGCGGGAGACTGCGTGGCGAGACCCAGTACTTC. Translation gives CASGRLRGETQYF.

V usage is TRBV30 and J usage is TRBJ2-5; D gene uncertain. Trimming left V 3 bases short and J 5 bases short, with 7 bases between. Germline assignment: CDR1 GTSNPN and CDR2 SVGIG (reference sequence). The CDR3 has 11 residues. CDR3 DNA: TGTGCCTGGAGGTTACTCGAGACCCAGTACTTC. Its translation is CAWRLLETQYF. Full variable domain (outside the CDR3, taken from reference TRBV30 and TRBJ2-5): SQTIHQWPATLVQPVGSPLSLECTVEGTSNPNLYWYRQAAGRGLQLLFYSVGIGQISSEVPQNLSASRPQDRQFILSSKKLLLSDSGFYLCAWRLLETQYFGPGTRLLVL.

The chain has TRBV5-1 and TRBJ2-1; 10 nucleotides line up with TRBD1. CDR3 length equals 15 residues. The V gene's germline CDR1 is SGHRS and CDR2 YFSETQ. V shed 5 bases, J shed 3 bases, and the junction held 5 bases outside the gene matches. CDR3 residues: CASSSGQGIYNEQFF. CDR3 DNA sequence: TGCGCCAGCAGTTCGGGACAGGGGATCTACAATGAGCAGTTCTTC.

The chain uses TRBV6-5 and TRBJ1-2; 9 bases agree with TRBD1. The J segment lost 5 bases and the V segment lost 10 bases, leaving 11 bases of the junction unmatched. Per the germline V gene, CDR1 is MNHEY and CDR2 is SVGAGI. This CDR3 has 14 residues. The CDR3 nucleotides are TGTGCCACCGGGGGACAGGGACCATCTTATGGCTACACCTTC. It codes for CATGGQGPSYGYTF.

This clone was seen more than once but under ten times. The chain recombines TRBV18 with TRBJ2-7, with TRBD1 matching 7 bases. Germline V gives CDR1 KGHSH, CDR2 LQKENI. The CDR3 loop spans 14 amino acids. V lost 2 bases and J lost 2; bases outside the gene matches: 3. CDR3 sequence reads: CASSPGTEPYEQYF. For the CDR3, the DNA is TGTGCCAGCTCACCAGGGACAGAGCCCTACGAGCAGTACTTC.

The chain has TRBV5-4 and TRBJ1-2; D possibly corresponds to TRBD1 (6 bases). Trimming pared 2 bases from V and 8 bases from J, leaving 13 bases between. The CDR3 runs 13 residues. Germline assignment: CDR1 SGHNT and CDR2 YYREEE (reference sequence). This CDR3 is CASSFGQSYGYTF. The CDR3 region has the DNA TGTGCCAGCAGCTTTGGACAGTCTTACGGCTACACCTTC. Together with reference TRBV5-4 and TRBJ1-2, the CDR3 gives the full variable domain: ETGVTQSPTHLIKTRGQQVTLRCSSQSGHNTVSWYQQALGQGPQFIFQYYREEENGRGNFPPRFSGLQFPNYSSELNVNALELDDSALYLCASSFGQSYGYTFGSGTRLTVV.

This clone was seen only once. This sequence joins TRBV5-1 and TRBJ2-5; TRBD1 matches at 7 bases. The CDR3 contains 12 residues. Germline V lookup: CDR1 SGHRS, CDR2 YFSETQ. J was trimmed by 3 bases and V by 7 bases; bases with no gene match: 3. The CDR3 here is CASFDREETQYF. The CDR3 DNA is TGCGCCAGCTTTGACAGGGAAGAGACCCAGTACTTC. Complete variable domain (other parts from reference TRBV5-1 and TRBJ2-5): KAGVTQTPRYLIKTRGQQVTLSCSPISGHRSVSWYQQTPGQGLQFLFEYFSETQRNKGNFPGRFSGRQFSNSRSEMNVSTLELGDSALYLCASFDREETQYFGPGTRLLVL.